These 25 T cell receptor beta chains were sequenced from one sample in a study of cytomegalovirus exposure and HLA in healthy donors. Data came from immunoSEQ multiplex PCR; TCRdb stores just in-frame clones and leaves some out. The profile covers roughly 150,000 clones, with around nine tenths appearing a single time and 3% taken by the ten largest. The sample consisted of PBMCs. The receptor set was obtained from a man aged 18-30 years in good health and CMV-seronegative.

The J gene is TRBJ1-1, the V gene TRBV10-3; D is unresolved. The germline gives CDR1 ENHRY, CDR2 SYGVKD. V was trimmed by 0 bases and J by 6 bases, leaving 20 bases between them. The CDR3 covers 17 residues. CDR3 loop: CAISESIGLGSRAEAFF. For the CDR3, the DNA is TGTGCCATCAGTGAGTCCATAGGTCTGGGGAGTAGAGCTGAAGCTTTCTTT.

This clone was seen only once. At one boundary the junction diverges from the germline segment, which might be a read error. CDR3 in amino acids: CSAQSLRASF. The CDR3 DNA reads TGCAGTGCCCAATCTTTGCGTGCCTCTTTT. V gene TRBV20-1 combines with J gene TRBJ1-1, with D unresolved. Germline CDR1 reads DFQATT; CDR2 reads SNEGSKA (reference sequence). The CDR3 length is 10 residues.

The rearrangement joins TRBV29-1 to TRBJ1-3; D call uncertain. This CDR3 has 13 amino acids. Germline CDR1 SQVTM, CDR2 ANQGSEA. The V end was cut by 3 bases, the J end by 4 bases, with 10 bases between. This chain's CDR3 is CSVEWSLGNTIYF. DNA of the CDR3: TGCAGCGTTGAGTGGAGTCTCGGAAACACCATATATTTT.

The chain joins TRBV5-4 to TRBJ2-5; TRBD2 aligns across 8 bases. The CDR3 has 16 amino acids. The ends lost 0 bases at V and 5 bases at J; junction bases unmatched: 9. Germline CDR1 reads SGHNT; CDR2 reads YYREEE (reference sequence). This chain's CDR3 is CASSLGLALTGETQYF. The CDR3 coding sequence is TGTGCCAGCAGCTTGGGACTAGCGCTAACCGGGGAGACCCAGTACTTC.

V usage is TRBV2 and J usage is TRBJ2-6; 11 nucleotides line up with TRBD1. The germline CDR1 and CDR2 sequences are SNHLY and FYNNEI. The CDR3 contains 16 residues. V was pared by 6 bases and J by 4 bases, with 5 bases of the junction left unmatched. CDR3 nucleotide sequence: TGTGCCAGCAGCGGGGACAGGGGGTCCGGGGCCAACGTCCTGACTTTC. Amino acid sequence: CASSGDRGSGANVLTF.

The rearrangement joins TRBV28 to TRBJ1-2; TRBD1 is a possible D gene (5 bases). V was trimmed by 3 bases and J by 3 bases, leaving 11 bases between them. Germline CDR1 is MDHEN and CDR2 is SYDVKM. CDR3 length: 14 amino acids. The CDR3 DNA is TGTGCCAGCAGTTTTTCAGGGCTGGACTATGGCTACACCTTC. Its protein product is CASSFSGLDYGYTF.

The rearrangement links TRBV6-5 to TRBJ2-1, with unresolved D. V was trimmed by 2 bases and J by 8 bases, leaving 7 bases between them. Germline-derived CDR1 and CDR2 are MNHEY and SVGAGI. The CDR3 totals 12 residues. CDR3 nucleotide sequence: TGTGCCAGCAGTTACGGCGGATATGAGCAGTTCTTC. This encodes CASSYGGYEQFF.

This chain links TRBV5-6 with TRBJ2-5; TRBD2 matches at 9 bases. This CDR3 has 17 amino acids. Germline V lookup: CDR1 SGHDT, CDR2 YYEEEE. Trimming at V came to 6 bases and at J to 2 bases, leaving 14 bases not matched to a gene. CDR3 in DNA: TGTGCCAGCAACCAACCCCCTTCAGCGGGGGGACAAGAGACCCAGTACTTC. Translating gives CASNQPPSAGGQETQYF.

This clone has a single count. V gene TRBV5-1 combines with J gene TRBJ2-3, with D hard to call. V lost 0 bases, J lost 1 base, and 6 bases lay in between. The V gene's germline CDR1 is SGHRS and CDR2 YFSETQ. The CDR3 covers 14 residues. As DNA, the CDR3 is TGCGCCAGCAGCTTGGGCGGCGGCACAGATACGCAGTATTTT. This sequence encodes CASSLGGGTDTQYF.

In DNA form, the CDR3 reads TGTGCCAGCACTCGGGGTATCCAAGAGACCCAGTACTTC. Protein: CASTRGIQETQYF. The genes are TRBV2 and TRBJ2-5; possible D gene TRBD2, 5 bases. Germline CDR1 is SNHLY and CDR2 is FYNNEI. There are 13 residues in the CDR3. Deletions cut 7 bases from V and 1 base from J, with 10 bases between.

J is TRBJ1-2 and V is TRBV29-1; 12 positions match TRBD1. V lost 6 bases and J lost 5; bases outside the gene matches: 7. The germline V gene encodes CDR1 SQVTM and CDR2 ANQGSEA. The CDR3 totals 14 residues. CDR3: CSVEGQGAGYGYTF. Here the CDR3 DNA reads TGCAGCGTCGAGGGACAGGGGGCTGGATATGGCTACACCTTC.

The V call is TRBV11-2, the J call TRBJ2-1, with TRBD2 matching 10 bases. Losses at the gene ends were 7 bases for V and 4 bases for J; bases not matched to a gene: 7. The germline V gene encodes CDR1 SGHAT and CDR2 FQNNGV. This CDR3 contains 15 residues. CDR3 sequence: CASNGLAEYYNEQFF. The DNA of the CDR3 is TGTGCCAGCAACGGACTAGCGGAGTATTACAATGAGCAGTTCTTC.

This sequence joins TRBV6-1 and TRBJ2-3, with D possibly being TRBD2 (6 bases). The length of the CDR3 is 15 residues. The germline V gene has CDR1 MNHNS and CDR2 SASEGT. The V and J ends lost 7 bases and 8 bases respectively, with 22 bases between them. CDR3 sequence (DNA): TGTGCCAGCACACCTCAGCCCCGCGGACTACTTACGCAGTATTTT. Amino acids: CASTPQPRGLLTQYF.

The chain recombines TRBV5-1 with TRBJ2-5; tentative D call: TRBD2 (5 bases). V was shortened by 0 bases and J by 5 bases, with 17 bases between the two germline ends. Germline V lookup: CDR1 SGHRS, CDR2 YFSETQ. The CDR3 has 16 residues. The CDR3 spells CASSLDVGVVGETQYF. The CDR3 nucleotides are TGCGCCAGCAGCTTGGATGTGGGAGTAGTTGGGGAGACCCAGTACTTC.

The chain uses TRBV4-2 and TRBJ1-2, with D uncertain. The CDR3 sequence is 16 residues long. Deletions cut 0 bases from V and 2 bases from J, with 13 bases between. Germline V gives CDR1 LGHNA, CDR2 YNFKEQ. CDR3 sequence: CASSQDWSPSNYGYTF. The CDR3 DNA sequence: TGTGCCAGCAGCCAAGACTGGAGCCCGAGCAACTATGGCTACACCTTC.

In this sample, this clone turned up once. The chain couples TRBV6-6 to TRBJ1-2; 7 bases are shared with TRBD1. Unmatched junction bases numbered 4, after V lost 5 bases and J lost 4 bases. The CDR3 is 13 residues long. Germline CDR1 reads MNHNY; CDR2 reads SVGAGI (reference sequence). DNA for the CDR3: TGTGCCAGCAGTACTACAGGGGCCTATGGCTACACCTTC. Protein sequence: CASSTTGAYGYTF.

The chain joins TRBV4-2 to TRBJ1-4; no clear D. V gave up 0 bases and J gave up 7 bases, with 18 bases separating them. CDR1 is LGHNA, CDR2 YNFKEQ, per germline. CDR3 length: 17 residues. The CDR3 region is CASSQDLAGKGGEKLFF. DNA for the CDR3: TGTGCCAGCAGCCAAGATCTAGCCGGAAAGGGTGGTGAAAAACTGTTTTTT.

The rearrangement links TRBV5-1 to TRBJ2-6, with 9 bases matching TRBD1. V lost 4 bases to trimming and J lost 4 bases; unmatched junction nucleotides: 12. Germline-derived CDR1 and CDR2 are SGHRS and YFSETQ. CDR3 length equals 18 residues. The CDR3 spells CASSLTGQGPSGANVLTF. CDR3 bases: TGCGCCAGCAGCCTCACGGGACAGGGCCCCTCCGGGGCCAACGTCCTGACTTTC.

This sequence joins TRBV29-1 and TRBJ2-3; TRBD1 might be the D (6 bases). Germline CDR1 SQVTM, CDR2 ANQGSEA. The ends were cut back, 7 bases at V and 3 bases at J, with 14 bases in the middle. The CDR3 totals 13 residues. The CDR3 DNA reads TGCAGCGCGCACAGGGTCGGGACAGATACGCAGTATTTT. Its protein product is CSAHRVGTDTQYF.

V gene TRBV5-6 combines with J gene TRBJ1-4; 10 bases are shared with TRBD1. The CDR3 spans 15 residues. With 6 bases clipped from V and 7 bases from J, the junction kept 9 bases outside the gene matches. Germline CDR1 reads SGHDT; CDR2 reads YYEEEE. The CDR3 DNA is TGTGCCAGCACCCTGCGGGGGACAGGGGTTGAAAAACTGTTTTTT. Translating gives CASTLRGTGVEKLFF. The variable domain in full, with the rest retrieved from reference TRBV5-6 and TRBJ1-4, is DAGVTQSPTHLIKTRGQQVTLRCSPKSGHDTVSWYQQALGQGPQFIFQYYEEEERQRGNFPDRFSGHQFPNYSSELNVNALLLGDSALYLCASTLRGTGVEKLFFGSGTQLSVL.

This clone was detected once. The genes are TRBV5-1 and TRBJ2-1, with 11 bases fitting TRBD2. There are 17 residues in the CDR3. Germline V CDR1 and CDR2: SGHRS, YFSETQ. Germline trimming cut 4 bases from V and 9 bases from J; bases unmatched to any gene: 15. Here the CDR3 DNA reads TGCGCCAGCAGCACCAAGGGACTAGCGGCTATGAATGGTGAGCAGTTCTTC. As protein: CASSTKGLAAMNGEQFF.

This chain joins TRBV6-5 and TRBJ2-7; weak D call: TRBD2 (6 bases). The CDR3 has 14 residues. CDR1 is MNHEY and CDR2 is SVGAGI in the germline V gene. V lost 0 bases, J lost 1 base, and 7 bases lay in between. CDR3 DNA sequence: TGTGCCAGCAGTTACTCCGCGGGATCCTACGAGCAGTACGTC. Protein sequence: CASSYSAGSYEQYV.

The genes are TRBV19 and TRBJ2-7; D possibly corresponds to TRBD2 (5 bases). Germline V gene data show CDR1 as LNHDA and CDR2 as SQIVND (reference sequence). Between the trimmed V and J ends, which lost 7 bases and 2 bases, there was a span of 12 bases. The CDR3 is 13 residues long. This CDR3 reads CASNAGLAYEQYF. CDR3 nucleotide sequence: TGTGCCAGTAACGCGGGCCTCGCCTACGAGCAGTACTTC.

The J gene is TRBJ2-2, the V gene TRBV5-1, with no clear D. Germline V gives CDR1 SGHRS, CDR2 YFSETQ. Trimming cost V 0 bases and J 1 base, with 7 bases left between them. The CDR3 sequence is 15 residues long. This CDR3 is CASSLVLLNTGELFF. CDR3 coding DNA: TGCGCCAGCAGCTTGGTTCTTCTGAACACCGGGGAGCTGTTTTTT.

The chain employs TRBV7-8 and TRBJ2-5; D may be TRBD2 (5 bases). Between the trimmed V and J ends, which lost 4 bases and 5 bases, there was a span of 8 bases. Germline V gene sequence: CDR1 SGHVS, CDR2 FQNEAQ. The CDR3 is 12 residues long. CDR3 in amino acids: CASSWEPETQYF. Written as DNA, the CDR3 is TGTGCCAGCAGCTGGGAGCCGGAGACCCAGTACTTC.